This entry is about one TCR beta chain. During colonoscopy, one to two rectal pinch biopsies were collected. The sample is drawn from a study of pediatric ulcerative colitis. The assay was run at survey level. Using immunoSEQ multiplex PCR, the repertoire was profiled, and TCRdb retains in-frame clones only, with some absent. Of tens of thousands of clones in the sample, 78% were seen once. With 7 bases removed from V and 3 bases from J, the gap between germline ends came to 16 bases. Germline V gives CDR1 SGDLS, CDR2 YYNGEE. This CDR3 is built from 14 residues. The clonotype was recovered from a girl between 10 and 17 years old with moderate ulcerative colitis. The chain links TRBV9 to TRBJ2-5; D is uncertain. The sample consisted of gut tissue. The CDR3 loop reads CASQLPGQEETQYF. CDR3 nucleotide sequence: TGTGCCAGCCAACTCCCGGGTCAGGAAGAGACCCAGTACTTC.